This TCR beta chain appears in the sequencing data of a study of post-analysis software for immune sequencing data. Across the whole study: The patients showed relapsing-remitting, secondary progressive and progressive-relapsing multiple sclerosis courses.

As regards this clonotype: The antigen remains unidentified.

General study points: When the samples were clustered directly with F measure, those that had been prepared in the same batch showed strong co-clustering. Four or five TRBV segments were significantly more frequent in patients than in controls. TRBV5-6, TRBV5-1 and TRBV20-1 were among these segments. Compared against controls, patients with multiple sclerosis displayed significantly lower normalized Chao1 diversity.

Sequencing libraries made from TCR beta cDNA carried unique molecular identifiers. A single record per CDR3 protein comes from TCRdb applying MiXCR to the PCR reads. Of 820,000 or so distinct CDR3 sequences listed, about 57% are singletons. The CDR3 is made up of 14 amino acids. Trimming stripped 2 bases from V and 5 bases from J, with 13 bases between. Germline values: CDR1 SGDLS, CDR2 YYNGEE. The V gene is TRBV9, the J gene TRBJ2-5; D unclear. Material: blood. The receptor was derived from a girl between 5 and 17 years old with multiple sclerosis. The CDR3 DNA reads TGTGCCAGCAGCGTGGGCCCGAGCGCGGAGACCCAGTACTTC. It encodes CASSVGPSAETQYF.